This TCR beta chain emerged from a study of T cell responses to AZD1222 COVID-19 vaccine. Study-wide findings and caveats: Baseline antibody screening turned up just six seropositive AZD1222 recipients. It should be noted that donors were predominantly white British and more often female, and clonal diversity was possibly underestimated. Rises in breadth and depth of Spike-specific TCRs came after two AZD1222 doses.

This CDR3 comprises 15 residues. V was cut by 0 bases and J by 7 bases, with 15 bases left in between. The germline gives CDR1 LGHNA, CDR2 YSLEER. Data came from immunoSEQ multiplex PCR; TCRdb stores just in-frame clones and leaves some out. The sample consists of some 66,000 clones, about 90% of them appearing once. Comment on this clone: As yet, its antigen is unknown.

The receptor was derived from an adult in good health. The J gene is TRBJ1-1, the V gene TRBV4-3; D is perhaps TRBD1 (5 bases). The sequencing here drew on peripheral blood, taken on day 0 of AZD1222 vaccination. CDR3 residues: CASSQDRGRVYEAFF. In DNA, the CDR3 is TGCGCCAGCAGCCAAGATCGGGGCAGGGTCTATGAAGCTTTCTTT.